The following is a T cell receptor (beta chain) sequence with its context. These data originate in a study of blood T cell repertoires in COVID-19. Some clones are missing from TCRdb's copy, which holds only in-frame ones; the method was immunoSEQ multiplex PCR. The table has 150,000 to 200,000 clones, 76% seen once. Germline CDR1 is SEHNR and CDR2 is FQNEAQ (reference sequence). CDR3 length equals 17 residues. V was clipped by 5 bases and J by 8 bases; unmatched bases: 13. The rearrangement links TRBV7-9 to TRBJ2-3; 13 bases map to TRBD2. The source is a woman between 50 and 59 years old with acute COVID-19. Specimen: PBMCs or T cells enriched from blood (not recorded which). The CDR3 DNA sequence: TGTGCCAGCAGCCCGGGGACTAGCGGGACTAGAGTGGGTACGCAGTATTTT. Its translation: CASSPGTSGTRVGTQYF.